Listed below are T cell receptor beta chains from one sample, sequenced in a study of shared clonotypes between healthy human individuals. TCRdb's table, derived via immunoSEQ multiplex PCR, lists solely in-frame clones and lacks some. The sample lists about 2.4 million clones; approximately 94% were seen once. Sequenced sample: naive CD4+ T cells sorted from blood. These receptors were obtained from a man aged 18-30 years in good health. Both conserved end residues are part of each CDR3. Each record gives: J gene, CDR3 length, D gene, clone size, V gene, CDR3 protein, CDR3 DNA. A D gene is named only where the DNA matches it firmly. The size entry is marked missing in some rows and otherwise reads once, few, many or a size class.

TRBJ2-2 | 15 | NA | once | TRBV4-3 | CASSQVGGNTGELFF | TGCGCCAGCAGCCAAGTCGGCGGAAACACCGGGGAGCTGTTTTTT
TRBJ2-7 | 15 | NA | NA | TRBV6-5 | CASSYSSLGSHEQYF | TGTGCCAGCAGTTACTCGAGTTTGGGGTCCCACGAGCAGTACTTC
TRBJ1-3 | 14 | NA | NA | TRBV6-6 | CAVTGRSSGNTIYF | TGTGCCGTGACAGGACGGAGCTCTGGAAACACCATATATTTT
TRBJ2-2 | 15 | NA | NA | TRBV19 | CASSILRLNTGELFF | TGTGCCAGTAGTATACTCCGGCTGAACACCGGGGAGCTGTTTTTT
TRBJ2-1 | 21 | TRBD2 | NA | TRBV7-8 | CASSLARFGEGSGTSYNEQFF | TGTGCCAGCAGCTTAGCGAGGTTTGGGGAGGGTTCAGGTACCTCCTACAATGAGCAGTTCTTC
TRBJ2-7 | 15 | TRBD2 | NA | TRBV5-1 | CASSLPSGSKYEQYF | TGCGCCAGCAGCTTGCCTAGCGGGAGTAAGTACGAGCAGTACTTC
TRBJ2-7 | 14 | TRBD1 | NA | TRBV5-6 | CASRGTGESLEQYF | TGTGCCAGCAGAGGGACAGGGGAATCTCTCGAGCAGTACTTC
TRBJ2-7 | 16 | TRBD1 | NA | TRBV4-1 | CASSQAKDRAGYEQYF | TGCGCCAGCAGCCAAGCAAAGGACAGGGCAGGGTACGAGCAGTACTTC
TRBJ2-7 | 17 | TRBD2 | NA | TRBV7-8 | CASSLETGTSSSYEQYF | TGTGCCAGCAGCTTAGAAACTGGGACTAGCAGTTCCTACGAGCAGTACTTC
TRBJ2-2 | 17 | TRBD1 | NA | TRBV9 | CASSSRTGTGGTGELFF | TGTGCCAGCAGCTCACGAACCGGGACAGGGGGCACCGGGGAGCTGTTTTTT
TRBJ1-2 | 14 | TRBD1 | NA | TRBV28 | CASSGRGRFYGYTF | TGTGCCAGCAGTGGCAGGGGGAGGTTCTATGGCTACACCTTC
TRBJ1-2 | 14 | NA | NA | TRBV6-5 | CASSYSIGGYGYTF | TGTGCCAGCAGTTACTCGATCGGCGGATATGGCTACACCTTC
TRBJ2-2 | 15 | TRBD1 | NA | TRBV18 | CASSPDRADTGELFF | TGTGCCAGCTCACCCGACAGGGCGGACACCGGGGAGCTGTTTTTT
TRBJ1-5 | 16 | TRBD1 | once | TRBV4-1 | CASSQDSGGTYQPQHF | TGCGCCAGCAGCCAAGACTCAGGGGGCACTTATCAGCCCCAGCATTTT
TRBJ1-2 | 13 | NA | once | TRBV19 | CASSIKGGYGYTF | TGTGCCAGTAGTATTAAGGGGGGCTATGGCTACACCTTC
TRBJ2-3 | 16 | TRBD2 | NA | TRBV5-1 | CASSFEASGHTDTQYF | TGCGCCAGCAGCTTTGAAGCTAGCGGACACACAGATACGCAGTATTTT
TRBJ2-2 | 16 | TRBD2 | NA | TRBV6-1 | CASSATSRGRAGELFF | TGTGCCAGCAGTGCCACCAGCCGGGGGAGGGCCGGGGAGCTGTTTTTT
TRBJ2-3 | 14 | TRBD1 | NA | TRBV6-5 | CANLWGKGTGTQYF | TGTGCCAACCTATGGGGGAAGGGGACAGGTACGCAGTATTTT
TRBJ1-2 | 12 | NA | NA | TRBV6-5 | CASSYEGDGYTF | TGTGCCAGCAGTTACGAGGGAGACGGCTACACCTTC
TRBJ1-5 | 14 | TRBD1 | few | TRBV6-5 | CASSRDSSNQPQHF | TGTGCCAGCTCCCGGGACAGTAGCAATCAGCCCCAGCATTTT
TRBJ1-4 | 15 | NA | NA | TRBV4-2 | CASNPIDRPNEKLFF | TGTGCCAGCAACCCGATAGACAGGCCTAATGAAAAACTGTTTTTT
TRBJ2-5 | 17 | NA | NA | TRBV10-3 | CAISGWGVDSSQETQYF | TGTGCCATCAGTGGGTGGGGGGTCGATTCAAGCCAAGAGACCCAGTACTTC
TRBJ2-7 | 14 | TRBD2 | NA | TRBV28 | CASSSGGGTYEQYF | TGTGCCAGCAGTAGCGGGGGCGGTACCTACGAGCAGTACTTC
TRBJ2-6 | 18 | NA | NA | TRBV11-2 | CASSHPLSGSPGANVLTF | TGTGCCAGCAGCCACCCTCTGTCCGGTTCTCCCGGGGCCAACGTCCTGACTTTC
TRBJ2-5 | 15 | TRBD2 | NA | TRBV5-6 | CASSFRAGGAETQYF | TGTGCCAGCAGCTTTAGGGCGGGGGGGGCAGAGACCCAGTACTTC
TRBJ1-1 | 15 | NA | NA | TRBV4-2 | CASSSGPGENTEAFF | TGTGCCAGCAGCTCGGGACCGGGAGAGAACACTGAAGCTTTCTTT
TRBJ1-3 | 19 | NA | NA | TRBV18 | CASSPIYREPRGTGNTIYF | TGTGCCAGCTCGCCAATATACAGGGAACCGCGGGGCACTGGAAACACCATATATTTT
TRBJ1-6 | 15 | NA | NA | TRBV9 | CASSVGQGYNSPLHF | TGTGCCAGCAGCGTAGGGCAGGGCTATAATTCACCCCTCCACTTT
TRBJ2-1 | 14 | NA | NA | TRBV2 | CASKRRTGRDEQFF | TGTGCCAGCAAGCGAAGGACGGGACGGGATGAGCAGTTCTTC
TRBJ1-5 | 15 | NA | NA | TRBV6-1 | CASSEREAGNQPQHF | TGTGCCAGCAGTGAAAGGGAGGCAGGAAATCAGCCCCAGCATTTT
TRBJ2-6 | 17 | TRBD1 | NA | TRBV19 | CASSTGTGGSGANVLTF | TGTGCCAGTAGTACCGGGACAGGGGGCTCTGGGGCCAACGTCCTGACTTTC
TRBJ1-4 | 15 | TRBD1 | NA | TRBV7-2 | CASSPSQGASEKLFF | TGTGCCAGCAGCCCATCACAGGGGGCGAGTGAAAAACTGTTTTTT
TRBJ1-2 | 13 | NA | once | TRBV5-4 | CASSLESGVGYTF | TGTGCCAGCAGCTTGGAGTCAGGGGTCGGCTACACCTTC
TRBJ2-3 | 17 | NA | NA | TRBV7-2 | CASSLLPGERGTDTQYF | TGTGCCAGCAGCTTACTCCCCGGGGAACGGGGCACAGATACGCAGTATTTT
TRBJ1-1 | 16 | NA | NA | TRBV27 | CASSPRAVPGSTEAFF | TGTGCCAGCAGTCCCCGGGCAGTCCCTGGGAGCACTGAAGCTTTCTTT
TRBJ2-7 | 13 | NA | NA | TRBV30 | CAWSSNQPYEQYF | TGTGCCTGGAGTTCAAATCAGCCCTACGAGCAGTACTTC
TRBJ2-7 | 14 | NA | NA | TRBV5-8 | CASSLGPKGNEQYF | TGTGCCAGCAGCCTGGGTCCGAAGGGAAACGAGCAGTACTTC
TRBJ2-6 | 18 | NA | NA | TRBV6-1 | CASSAYGGSVSGANVLTF | TGTGCCAGCAGTGCCTATGGGGGGTCGGTCTCTGGGGCCAACGTCCTGACTTTC
TRBJ1-4 | 15 | NA | NA | TRBV7-9 | CASSRRGGEGEKLFF | TGTGCCAGCAGCCGACGAGGGGGGGAAGGAGAAAAACTGTTTTTT
TRBJ1-2 | 14 | NA | few | TRBV27 | CASSSPGAIYGYTF | TGTGCCAGCAGTTCCCCAGGGGCGATCTATGGCTACACCTTC
TRBJ2-5 | 15 | NA | NA | TRBV30 | CAWSVQVGPAETQYF | TGTGCCTGGAGTGTACAAGTTGGCCCCGCAGAGACCCAGTACTTC
TRBJ1-1 | 14 | NA | once | TRBV5-5 | CASSLDKPNTEAFF | TGTGCCAGCAGCTTGGATAAGCCGAACACTGAAGCTTTCTTT
TRBJ2-5 | 13 | NA | NA | TRBV29-1 | CSVEKGDQETQYF | TGCAGCGTTGAGAAAGGGGATCAAGAGACCCAGTACTTC